The rows below give T cell receptor beta chains drawn from one sample of a study of blood T cell repertoires in COVID-19. Sequenced by immunoSEQ multiplex PCR; TCRdb stores in-frame clones only, minus some. This table has hundreds of thousands of clones, roughly 83% appearing once. Sequenced material: peripheral blood. These receptors were collected from a man aged 40-55 years with acute or convalescent COVID-19. Each CDR3 is given with its conserved first and last residue. A D gene is named only where the DNA matches it firmly. Not all rows give a size; the values are once, few, many and, for expanded clones, a class.

CDR3 DNA: TGTGCCACCAGCAGAGATCTCGTTAATTACAATGAGCAGTTCTTC; CDR3 protein: CATSRDLVNYNEQFF; D gene: NA; V gene: TRBV15; J gene: TRBJ2-1; clone size: NA
CDR3 DNA: TGTGCCAGCAGCTTGGAAAGGGGGCTTGGGCCCCAGCATTTT; CDR3 protein: CASSLERGLGPQHF; D gene: TRBD1; V gene: TRBV5-8; J gene: TRBJ1-5; clone size: NA
CDR3 DNA: TGTGCCAGCAGTGAAGGGTTGGGCGGGGGCTATGGCTACACCTTC; CDR3 protein: CASSEGLGGGYGYTF; D gene: NA; V gene: TRBV6-1; J gene: TRBJ1-2; clone size: once
CDR3 DNA: TGCGCCAGCAGTGAGATAGGCAGAACCTCAGGAGGCTATGGCTACACCTTC; CDR3 protein: CASSEIGRTSGGYGYTF; D gene: NA; V gene: TRBV10-2; J gene: TRBJ1-2; clone size: NA
CDR3 DNA: TGTGCCAGCAGTTTATACAATCGACAGGGCGAGCAGTATTTT; CDR3 protein: CASSLYNRQGEQYF; D gene: TRBD1; V gene: TRBV27; J gene: TRBJ2-3; clone size: NA
CDR3 DNA: TGCAGCGAAGGGGGACTAGCGGGTCCCAATGAGCAGTTCTTC; CDR3 protein: CSEGGLAGPNEQFF; D gene: TRBD2; V gene: TRBV29-1; J gene: TRBJ2-1; clone size: NA
CDR3 DNA: TGTGCCAGCAGCATAAGCGGGAGCTCCTACAATGAGCAGTTCTTC; CDR3 protein: CASSISGSSYNEQFF; D gene: TRBD2; V gene: TRBV7-3; J gene: TRBJ2-1; clone size: NA
CDR3 DNA: TGTGCCAGCAGCTTTAGCAGAAATGAGCAGTTCTTC; CDR3 protein: CASSFSRNEQFF; D gene: NA; V gene: TRBV11-2; J gene: TRBJ2-1; clone size: NA
CDR3 DNA: TGTGCCTGGAGTGTACTGGCGGGAGGCACAGATACGCAGTATTTT; CDR3 protein: CAWSVLAGGTDTQYF; D gene: TRBD2; V gene: TRBV30; J gene: TRBJ2-3; clone size: NA
CDR3 DNA: TGCGCCAGCAGCCTGACCGGGACTAGCGGGAGCGGCGGGGAGCTGTTTTTT; CDR3 protein: CASSLTGTSGSGGELFF; D gene: TRBD2; V gene: TRBV5-1; J gene: TRBJ2-2; clone size: once
CDR3 DNA: TGTGCCAGCAGGGGACTAGCGGGAGAGACCCAGTACTTC; CDR3 protein: CASRGLAGETQYF; D gene: TRBD2; V gene: TRBV2; J gene: TRBJ2-5; clone size: NA
CDR3 DNA: TGTGCCAGCAGCTTAGAGGGGGCCCCCACGACTGAAGCTTTCTTT; CDR3 protein: CASSLEGAPTTEAFF; D gene: TRBD1; V gene: TRBV11-1; J gene: TRBJ1-1; clone size: once
CDR3 DNA: TGTGCCAGCACTCGGCGGGGCTTGGGTCAAAATGGCTACACCTTC; CDR3 protein: CASTRRGLGQNGYTF; D gene: NA; V gene: TRBV6-5; J gene: TRBJ1-2; clone size: NA
CDR3 DNA: TGCGCCAGCAGTGCGGCGGATTCACCCCTCCACTTT; CDR3 protein: CASSAADSPLHF; D gene: NA; V gene: TRBV10-2; J gene: TRBJ1-6; clone size: NA
CDR3 DNA: TGTGCCAGCAGTTACTTTCGGGAAGGCTACACCTTC; CDR3 protein: CASSYFREGYTF; D gene: NA; V gene: TRBV6-2/TRBV6-3; J gene: TRBJ1-2; clone size: once
CDR3 DNA: TGTGCCAGCACGGTGGTCATTAATGAAAAACTGTTTTTT; CDR3 protein: CASTVVINEKLFF; D gene: NA; V gene: TRBV6-5; J gene: TRBJ1-4; clone size: NA
CDR3 DNA: TGTGCCAGTAGCCCCTCAGCGGGAGACCACGGGGAGACCCAGTACTTC; CDR3 protein: CASSPSAGDHGETQYF; D gene: TRBD2; V gene: TRBV19; J gene: TRBJ2-5; clone size: NA
CDR3 DNA: TGTGCCATCAGTGGGAGACTAGCGGACTACGAGCAGTACTTC; CDR3 protein: CAISGRLADYEQYF; D gene: TRBD2; V gene: TRBV10-3; J gene: TRBJ2-7; clone size: NA
CDR3 DNA: TGTGCCAGCAGCCAAGATCCCAGGAACCCCACTAACTATGGCTACACCTTC; CDR3 protein: CASSQDPRNPTNYGYTF; D gene: NA; V gene: TRBV4-2; J gene: TRBJ1-2; clone size: NA
CDR3 DNA: TGTGCCAGCAGTTTACTCCAGAACAATGAGCAGTTCTTC; CDR3 protein: CASSLLQNNEQFF; D gene: NA; V gene: TRBV12-3/TRBV12-4; J gene: TRBJ2-1; clone size: few
CDR3 DNA: TGTGCCAGCAGTTCCAGGGTGCGGGAAAAACTGTTTTTT; CDR3 protein: CASSSRVREKLFF; D gene: NA; V gene: TRBV27; J gene: TRBJ1-4; clone size: NA
CDR3 DNA: TGTGCCAGCAGTGGGGGCAGAAACTATGGCTACACCTTC; CDR3 protein: CASSGGRNYGYTF; D gene: NA; V gene: TRBV6-4; J gene: TRBJ1-2; clone size: NA
CDR3 DNA: TGTGCCAGCAGCTTACTAGCGGGAGGGTCCTACGAGCAGTACTTC; CDR3 protein: CASSLLAGGSYEQYF; D gene: TRBD2; V gene: TRBV11-2; J gene: TRBJ2-7; clone size: NA
CDR3 DNA: TGTGCCAGCAGTTGGGGTACCCCAGGGTACGAGCAGTACTTC; CDR3 protein: CASSWGTPGYEQYF; D gene: NA; V gene: TRBV6-5; J gene: TRBJ2-7; clone size: NA
CDR3 DNA: TGTGCCAGCAGTGAGCTGTCGAACAGGGGGACTGAAGCTTTCTTT; CDR3 protein: CASSELSNRGTEAFF; D gene: TRBD1; V gene: TRBV25-1; J gene: TRBJ1-1; clone size: NA
CDR3 DNA: TGCAGTGCTAGTTCGGGAAACACCTACAATGAGCAGTTCTTC; CDR3 protein: CSASSGNTYNEQFF; D gene: NA; V gene: TRBV20-1; J gene: TRBJ2-1; clone size: NA
CDR3 DNA: TGTGCCAGCAGTTTTAAGGGAGCGACCCAGTACTTC; CDR3 protein: CASSFKGATQYF; D gene: NA; V gene: TRBV12-3/TRBV12-4; J gene: TRBJ2-5; clone size: NA
CDR3 DNA: TGTGCCAGCAGTTCGACAGGACATGAGTATGGCTACACCTTC; CDR3 protein: CASSSTGHEYGYTF; D gene: NA; V gene: TRBV6-4; J gene: TRBJ1-2; clone size: NA
CDR3 DNA: TGTGCCAGCAGAGTGGACAGGACCCCCTACAATGAGCAGTTCTTC; CDR3 protein: CASRVDRTPYNEQFF; D gene: TRBD1; V gene: TRBV5-5; J gene: TRBJ2-1; clone size: NA
CDR3 DNA: TGTGCCATCAGTGAGCTGGACAGGGCCTATAATTCACCCCTCCACTTT; CDR3 protein: CAISELDRAYNSPLHF; D gene: TRBD1; V gene: TRBV10-3; J gene: TRBJ1-6; clone size: NA
CDR3 DNA: TGCGCCAGCAGCGTGGGACAGGGGGACACCGGGGAGCTGTTTTTT; CDR3 protein: CASSVGQGDTGELFF; D gene: TRBD1; V gene: TRBV5-1; J gene: TRBJ2-2; clone size: NA
CDR3 DNA: TGTGCCAGTAGTATTGAGGCGGTTGTGAGTGCCACTGAAGCTTTCTTT; CDR3 protein: CASSIEAVVSATEAFF; D gene: NA; V gene: TRBV19; J gene: TRBJ1-1; clone size: NA
CDR3 DNA: TGTGCCAGCAGCCCAACGCCCGCACAGACCGGGGAGCTGTTTTTT; CDR3 protein: CASSPTPAQTGELFF; D gene: NA; V gene: TRBV7-7; J gene: TRBJ2-2; clone size: NA
CDR3 DNA: TGCAGTGCTAGTCAGAGCGGGACCGGAGATACGCAGTATTTT; CDR3 protein: CSASQSGTGDTQYF; D gene: TRBD2; V gene: TRBV20-1; J gene: TRBJ2-3; clone size: NA
CDR3 DNA: TGTGCCAGCAGTCCCCGACTAGTTCTCACCTCTAACACAGATACGCAGTATTTT; CDR3 protein: CASSPRLVLTSNTDTQYF; D gene: NA; V gene: TRBV6-2/TRBV6-3; J gene: TRBJ2-3; clone size: NA
CDR3 DNA: TGCGCCAGCAGCACCCAGGGGGCGCGGAATGAAAAACTGTTTTTT; CDR3 protein: CASSTQGARNEKLFF; D gene: TRBD1; V gene: TRBV5-1; J gene: TRBJ1-4; clone size: NA